These 16 T cell receptor beta chains came from one sample sequenced in a study of shared clonotypes between healthy human individuals. Assay: immunoSEQ multiplex PCR; the TCRdb copy retains only in-frame clones and omits some. The table records about 190,000 clones, over 50% of them present only once. Sequencing was performed on memory CD4+ T cells sorted from blood. Subset noted: CD45RA-negative fraction. These receptors originate from a man in his thirties or forties in good health.

The V and J genes are TRBV7-6 and TRBJ2-2, with 9 bases that match TRBD1. With V trimmed by 6 bases and J by 9 bases, 11 bases remained unmatched. From germline, CDR1 is SGHVS and CDR2 FNYEAQ. This CDR3 spans 15 amino acids. The CDR3 coding sequence is TGTGCCAGCAGAAACTTAACAGGGGGCATAAGGGAGCTGTTTTTT. As protein: CASRNLTGGIRELFF.

The gene calls are TRBV11-1 and TRBJ2-3; tentative D call: TRBD2 (5 bases). Germline V lookup: CDR1 SGHAT, CDR2 FQDESV (reference sequence). Deletions cut 5 bases from V and 4 bases from J, with 16 bases between. The CDR3 runs 15 residues. The CDR3 DNA reads TGTGCCAGCAGCCCGCGGCTAGCTTACGCAGATACGCAGTATTTT. It encodes CASSPRLAYADTQYF.

Points on this clone: Germline and junction disagree at one end, which may indicate a read error. The J gene is TRBJ2-5, the V gene TRBV7-7; possibly TRBD1 for D (6 bases). Germline assignment: CDR1 SSHAT and CDR2 FNYEAQ (reference sequence). There are 13 residues in the CDR3. Here the CDR3 DNA reads TGTGCTAGCAGTAAGGACAGACAAGAGACCCAGTACTTC. The encoded protein is CASSKDRQETQYF. The variable domain in full, completed from reference TRBV7-7 and TRBJ2-5, reads GAGVSQSPRYKVTKRGQDVTLRCDPISSHATLYWYQQALGQGPEFLTYFNYEAQPDKSGLPSDRFSAERPEGSISTLTIQRTEQRDSAMYRCASSKDRQETQYFGPGTRLLVL.

This clone was found once. The rearrangement links TRBV9 to TRBJ2-7, with TRBD2 identical over 10 bases. Trimming cost V 1 base and J 4 bases; bases outside gene matches: 2. The germline CDR1 and CDR2 sequences are SGDLS and YYNGEE. The CDR3 extends over 14 amino acids. CDR3 region: CASSVSSGSYEQYF. The CDR3 DNA is TGTGCCAGCAGCGTATCTAGCGGGAGTTACGAGCAGTACTTC.

The genes are TRBV10-3 and TRBJ2-3; D not resolved. The CDR3 is 12 amino acids. Germline-derived CDR1 and CDR2 are ENHRY and SYGVKD. Trimming pared 10 bases from V and 4 bases from J, leaving 12 bases between. The CDR3 is CATSSGADTQYF. CDR3 coding DNA: TGTGCCACCTCCTCTGGGGCAGATACGCAGTATTTT.

The CDR3: CASSLGRGEQYF. CDR3 DNA: TGTGCCAGCAGTTTGGGGAGGGGGGAGCAGTACTTC. V is TRBV28 and J is TRBJ2-7; perhaps TRBD2 as D (7 bases). Trimming removed 3 bases at V and 7 bases at J, with 10 bases between. The CDR3 length is 12 residues. Germline CDR1 is MDHEN and CDR2 is SYDVKM.

The V and J genes are TRBV7-2 and TRBJ2-7; 8 positions match TRBD1. The CDR3 is 15 amino acids. The junction had 6 bases not matched to a gene; V was cut back by 5 bases and J by 0 bases. Germline loops: CDR1 SGHTA, CDR2 FQGNSA. The CDR3 DNA is TGTGCCAGCAGCCGGACAGGGACGAGCTCCTACGAGCAGTACTTC. It codes for CASSRTGTSSYEQYF.

By its share, this clone is medium-sized. The chain is built from TRBV2 and TRBJ2-5; the D gene could be TRBD1 or TRBD2 (6 bases each). The CDR3 covers 13 residues. V shed 4 bases and J shed 6 bases, with 12 bases lying between them. The germline V gene encodes CDR1 SNHLY and CDR2 FYNNEI. The CDR3 nucleotides read TGTGCCAGCAGTGGCGGGACAACTCAGACCCAGTACTTC. This gives the protein CASSGGTTQTQYF.

V gene TRBV14 combines with J gene TRBJ2-7, with 8 bases matching TRBD1. Trimming took 6 bases from V and 5 from J; bases not matched to a gene: 21. Germline V gene lookup returns CDR1 SGHDN and CDR2 FVKESK. The CDR3 sequence is 18 residues long. CDR3 DNA: TGTGCCAGCAGTCGAGCACCCGGACAGGGTGCGAATTTTGACGAGCAGTACTTC. Translating it yields CASSRAPGQGANFDEQYF.

Regarding this clone: A much larger clone differs by one base, so this may be a read error. The chain combines TRBV25-1 with TRBJ2-6; D possibly matches TRBD1 or TRBD2 (6 bases each). The CDR3 runs 15 residues. In germline, CDR1 is MGHDK, CDR2 SYGVNS. The ends were cut back, 7 bases at V and 0 bases at J, with 10 bases in the middle. CDR3 nucleotides: TGTGCCAGCAACGGGGGCAACTCTGGGGCCAACGTCCTGACTTTC. Encoded protein: CASNGGNSGANVLTF. Combining the CDR3 with reference TRBV25-1 and TRBJ2-6 gives the whole variable domain EADIYQTPRYLVIGTGKKITLECSQTMGHDKMYWYQQDPGMELHLIHYSYGVNSTEKGDLSSESTVSRIRTEHFPLTLESARPSHTSQYLCASNGGNSGANVLTFGAGSRLTVL.

This clone was picked up a small number of times. The chain couples TRBV5-1 to TRBJ2-5; TRBD2 agrees at 12 bases. Germline trimming cut 4 bases from V and 5 bases from J; bases unmatched to any gene: 6. Germline lookup yields CDR1 SGHRS and CDR2 YFSETQ. The CDR3 is 15 residues long. Here the CDR3 DNA reads TGCGCCAGCAGCACTCTAGCGGGAGGGGTGGAGACCCAGTACTTC. Protein: CASSTLAGGVETQYF. Filled out from reference TRBV5-1 and TRBJ2-5, the complete variable domain reads KAGVTQTPRYLIKTRGQQVTLSCSPISGHRSVSWYQQTPGQGLQFLFEYFSETQRNKGNFPGRFSGRQFSNSRSEMNVSTLELGDSALYLCASSTLAGGVETQYFGPGTRLLVL.

Comment on this clone: The same CDR3 also results from other DNA sequences found in this sample. V is TRBV11-2 and J is TRBJ2-5, with 10 bases lining up with TRBD1. Germline values: CDR1 SGHAT, CDR2 FQNNGV. The CDR3 is 14 residues long. V shed 5 bases, J shed 2 bases, and the junction held 2 bases outside the gene matches. The CDR3 sequence is CASSRTGGQETQYF. The DNA of the CDR3 is TGTGCCAGCAGCCGGACAGGGGGGCAAGAGACCCAGTACTTC.

The CDR3 is CASSMRDRGGTNQPQHF. CDR3 DNA: TGTGCCAGTAGTATGCGGGACAGGGGAGGTACCAATCAGCCCCAGCATTTT. The chain employs TRBV19 and TRBJ1-5; 10 bases map to TRBD1. The CDR3 length is 17 residues. Losses at the gene ends were 3 bases for V and 3 bases for J; bases not matched to a gene: 8. The germline CDR1 and CDR2 sequences are LNHDA and SQIVND (reference sequence).

In this sample, this clone turned up once. The rearrangement uses TRBV27 and TRBJ1-4, with unresolved D. The CDR3 length is 15 residues. Germline loops: CDR1 MNHEY, CDR2 SMNVEV (reference sequence). Trimming pared 4 bases from V and 5 bases from J, leaving 14 bases between. CDR3 DNA sequence: TGTGCCAGCAGTTCGGCGGCAGCGGGAAATGAAAAACTGTTTTTT. Protein sequence: CASSSAAAGNEKLFF.

The V gene is TRBV5-1, the J gene TRBJ2-5; D unclear. The ends were cut back, 5 bases at V and 5 bases at J, with 16 bases in the middle. The CDR3 covers 14 residues. Germline V gene data show CDR1 as SGHRS and CDR2 as YFSETQ. CDR3 nucleotide sequence: TGCGCCAGCAGAGAGTCCCCGGGTTGGGAGACCCAGTACTTC. This gives the protein CASRESPGWETQYF.

Comments on this clone: The sample carries other DNA sequences with the same CDR3. The V and J genes are TRBV29-1 and TRBJ2-3; D may correspond to TRBD1 or TRBD2 (5 bases each). V was pared by 7 bases and J by 2 bases, with 10 bases between. Germline V lookup: CDR1 SQVTM, CDR2 ANQGSEA. CDR3 size: 12 residues. CDR3 in DNA: TGCAGCGGTGGGGGAATCACAGATACGCAGTATTTT. Encoded protein: CSGGGITDTQYF.